The 23 T cell receptor beta chains listed next were all sequenced from one sample in a study of CD8+ T cells in alopecia areata (dated by TCRdb to 2016 to 2019). The method was the immunoSEQ multiplex PCR assay. RNA was extracted from all samples and reverse transcribed into cDNA, which served as template for TCR sequencing. TCRdb stores this immuneACCESS table with in-frame sequences only. Part of the clones is absent; in the studies checked, under half of the shortfall reflects unresolved V genes, and no reason is known for the rest. For this sample there are around 29,000 clones; around 80% appear just once. The ten most abundant clones make up 19% of the sample. The sequenced material came from NKG2D-low CD8+ T cells sorted from blood. Reading the label with the study, this specimen's cell subset or site is: sorted CD8+ NKG2D-low blood T cells. The receptors shown here come from a human donor with alopecia areata.

CDR3 region: CASIETSDYNEQFF. In DNA, the CDR3 is TGTGCCAGTATTGAAACTAGTGACTACAATGAGCAGTTCTTC. The chain recombines TRBV7-9 with TRBJ2-1; tentative D call: TRBD2 (5 bases). Trimming pared 9 bases from V and 3 bases from J, leaving 15 bases between. CDR1 is SEHNR, CDR2 FQNEAQ, per germline (reference sequence). The CDR3 is 14 amino acids.

The CDR3 loop reads CSVEGWTGGADTQYF. In DNA form, the CDR3 reads TGCAGCGTTGAAGGTTGGACAGGGGGCGCAGATACGCAGTATTTT. The chain recombines TRBV29-1 with TRBJ2-3; 11 nucleotides match TRBD1. The germline V gene encodes CDR1 SQVTM and CDR2 ANQGSEA. V was pared by 1 base and J by 4 bases, with 4 bases of the junction left unmatched. The CDR3 is 15 residues long.

The chain couples TRBV6-4 to TRBJ2-6; D uncertain. CDR1 MRHNA and CDR2 SNTAGT come from the germline V gene. The CDR3 spans 14 residues. V gave up 5 bases and J gave up 2 bases, with 7 bases separating them. CDR3 nucleotides: TGTGCCAGCAGTCGTGATACTGGGGCCAACGTCCTGACTTTC. This gives the protein CASSRDTGANVLTF.

The V gene is TRBV15, the J gene TRBJ2-7; 14 bases match TRBD2. CDR1 and CDR2 from the germline V gene are LNHNV and YYDKDF (reference sequence). The CDR3 covers 18 residues. Germline trimming cut 1 base from V and 7 bases from J; bases unmatched to any gene: 12. This chain's CDR3 is CATSRATAGLAGVGEQYF. DNA for the CDR3: TGTGCCACCAGCAGAGCGACAGCGGGACTAGCGGGAGTGGGGGAGCAGTACTTC.

The V gene is TRBV6-5, the J gene TRBJ2-7, with D tentatively TRBD1 (5 bases). V was trimmed by 6 bases and J by 7 bases, leaving 19 bases between them. CDR3 length equals 14 residues. Germline V gene sequence: CDR1 MNHEY, CDR2 SVGAGI. CDR3 nucleotides: TGTGCCAGCAGACCACAGATAGGGGAAAGGGAGCAGTACTTC. The encoded protein is CASRPQIGEREQYF.

The genes are TRBV25-1 and TRBJ2-5; TRBD2 matches at 10 bases. Germline CDR1 reads MGHDK; CDR2 reads SYGVNS. The CDR3 length is 13 residues. Trimming removed 6 bases from V and 5 bases from J; junction bases left unmatched: 3. The CDR3 reads CASRLAGSETQYF. The CDR3 DNA reads as TGTGCCAGCAGACTAGCGGGATCGGAGACCCAGTACTTC.

The gene calls are TRBV2 and TRBJ2-5, with unresolved D. Germline CDR1 and CDR2: SNHLY and FYNNEI. The CDR3 runs 11 residues. V dropped 8 bases and J dropped 5 bases, with 9 bases sitting between them. The CDR3 bases are TGTGCCAGCGAGACTGGGGAGACCCAGTACTTC. This encodes CASETGETQYF.

In its sample, this clone was seen a few times. The V gene is TRBV28, the J gene TRBJ2-5, with a tentative D call TRBD2 (6 bases). V shed 6 bases and J shed 5 bases, with 10 bases lying between them. Germline CDR1 reads MDHEN; CDR2 reads SYDVKM. The CDR3 loop spans 12 amino acids. The CDR3, as DNA: TGTGCCAGCAGGCGGGACCTCGAGACCCAGTACTTC. Its protein product is CASRRDLETQYF.

The chain employs TRBV7-8 and TRBJ2-7; 14 bases fit TRBD2. V was pared by 6 bases and J by 1 base, with 17 bases of the junction left unmatched. This CDR3 comprises 20 residues. Per germline, CDR1 SGHVS and CDR2 FQNEAQ. The CDR3 protein is CASRSSGPGTSGGQSYEQYF. DNA of the CDR3: TGTGCCAGCAGGTCGAGCGGTCCCGGGACTAGCGGGGGACAGTCCTACGAGCAGTACTTC.

This clone was observed a few times. V usage is TRBV15 and J usage is TRBJ2-6, with 7 bases aligning to TRBD2. This CDR3 spans 16 amino acids. Germline V lookup: CDR1 LNHNV, CDR2 YYDKDF (reference sequence). Losses at the gene ends were 5 bases for V and 0 bases for J; bases not matched to a gene: 4. CDR3 protein: CATSAGGVSGANVLTF. CDR3 DNA sequence: TGTGCCACCAGCGCTGGGGGGGTCTCTGGGGCCAACGTCCTGACTTTC.

This chain uses TRBV10-3 with TRBJ2-3; D is uncertain. V lost 7 bases and J 4 bases, leaving 15 bases between the germline ends. The CDR3 is 14 residues long. Germline CDR1 is ENHRY and CDR2 is SYGVKD. The CDR3 spells CAITPDLAPDTQYF. The CDR3 DNA sequence: TGTGCCATCACTCCGGATTTAGCCCCAGATACGCAGTATTTT.

This clone showed up just once. The chain links TRBV27 to TRBJ2-3; D is uncertain. V was clipped by 6 bases and J by 0 bases, with 10 bases between them. The CDR3 is made up of 14 amino acids. Germline CDR1 MNHEY, CDR2 SMNVEV (reference sequence). In nucleotides, the CDR3 is TGTGCCAGCAGAATCGGTTCTAGCACAGATACGCAGTATTTT. Translated: CASRIGSSTDTQYF.

The V and J genes are TRBV7-9 and TRBJ2-4; D gene unclear. The CDR3 spans 13 residues. Germline-derived CDR1 and CDR2 are SEHNR and FQNEAQ (reference sequence). Trimming cost V 1 base and J 5 bases, with 6 bases left between them. The CDR3 bases are TGTGCCAGCAGCTTAGGTCAGGAAAACATTCAGTACTTC. Encoded protein: CASSLGQENIQYF.

V and J are TRBV7-9 and TRBJ2-5; D assignment may be TRBD1 or TRBD2 (5 bases each). Per the germline V gene, CDR1 is SEHNR and CDR2 is FQNEAQ (reference sequence). The CDR3 length is 13 residues. The V and J ends lost 3 bases and 3 bases respectively, with 8 bases between them. CDR3 sequence reads: CASSFGTEETQYF. The CDR3 DNA sequence: TGTGCCAGCAGCTTCGGGACGGAAGAGACCCAGTACTTC.

The chain couples TRBV7-9 to TRBJ1-6, with 8 bases aligning to TRBD1. The V segment lost 6 bases and the J segment 5 bases; nucleotides outside the gene matches: 9. Germline assignment: CDR1 SEHNR and CDR2 FQNEAQ (reference sequence). CDR3 size: 16 residues. The CDR3 here is CASRIGRGLDNSPLHF. The CDR3 nucleotides read TGTGCCAGCAGGATCGGCAGGGGGCTTGATAATTCACCCCTCCACTTT.

The V and J genes are TRBV15 and TRBJ2-7, with TRBD1 matching 9 bases. This CDR3 contains 11 residues. J was trimmed by 8 bases and V by 8 bases; bases with no gene match: 4. CDR1 is LNHNV and CDR2 is YYDKDF in the germline V gene (reference sequence). The CDR3 DNA sequence: TGTGCCACCGCGACAGGGGGACAGCAGTACTTC. It translates to CATATGGQQYF.

The chain uses TRBV2 and TRBJ1-1; D gene ambiguous. The CDR3 runs to 13 residues. The ends were cut back, 6 bases at V and 5 bases at J, with 13 bases in the middle. Germline-derived CDR1 and CDR2 are SNHLY and FYNNEI. The CDR3 coding sequence is TGTGCCAGCAGGCTCGGTATCGGGACTGAAGCTTTCTTT. Residues: CASRLGIGTEAFF.

The rearrangement links TRBV2 to TRBJ2-1; no definite D call. This CDR3 region has 11 residues. Germline CDR1 and CDR2: SNHLY and FYNNEI. Trimming took 7 bases from V and 9 from J, leaving 10 bases between them. In nucleotides, the CDR3 is TGTGCCAGCATCGAGACCTTTGAGCAGTTCTTC. It is translated as CASIETFEQFF.

The rearrangement joins TRBV28 to TRBJ1-1, with D maybe TRBD1 (5 bases). The germline V and J ends were trimmed by 2 bases and 2 bases, with 18 bases remaining between them. The germline gives CDR1 MDHEN, CDR2 SYDVKM. The CDR3 totals 17 residues. DNA of the CDR3: TGTGCCAGCAGTTTACCTGTGCAGGGAGATCCTAACACTGAAGCTTTCTTT. Translating it yields CASSLPVQGDPNTEAFF. Drawing the rest from reference TRBV28 and TRBJ1-1, the complete variable domain is DVKVTQSSRYLVKRTGEKVFLECVQDMDHENMFWYRQDPGLGLRLIYFSYDVKMKEKGDIPEGYSVSREKKERFSLILESASTNQTSMYLCASSLPVQGDPNTEAFFGQGTRLTVV.

V and J are TRBV30 and TRBJ2-7; the match to TRBD1 covers 7 bases. CDR1 is GTSNPN, CDR2 SVGIG, per germline (reference sequence). The ends lost 0 bases at V and 3 bases at J; junction bases unmatched: 8. The CDR3 runs 15 residues. CDR3 sequence (DNA): TGTGCCTGGAGTGTCACTATGGGACAGTTCTACGAGCAGTACTTC. As protein: CAWSVTMGQFYEQYF.

The V gene is TRBV29-1, the J gene TRBJ1-1; unclear D gene. Trimming pared 7 bases from V and 1 base from J, leaving 4 bases between. The CDR3 has 10 residues. The germline V gene encodes CDR1 SQVTM and CDR2 ANQGSEA. The CDR3 nucleotides read TGCAGCGGACGGAACACTGAAGCTTTCTTT. It is translated as CSGRNTEAFF. Full variable domain (rest looked up from reference TRBV29-1 and TRBJ1-1): SAVISQKPSRDICQRGTSLTIQCQVDSQVTMMFWYRQQPGQSLTLIATANQGSEATYESGFVIDKFPISRPNLTFSTLTVSNMSPEDSSIYLCSGRNTEAFFGQGTRLTVV.

The chain is built from TRBV29-1 and TRBJ2-3; D possibly uses TRBD1 or TRBD2 (6 bases each). The CDR3 consists of 14 residues. Germline lookup yields CDR1 SQVTM and CDR2 ANQGSEA. V was clipped by 5 bases and J by 4 bases, with 16 bases between them. Here the CDR3 reads CSVPGGDSPDTQYF. As DNA, the CDR3 is TGCAGCGTTCCCGGGGGCGATAGCCCAGATACGCAGTATTTT.

The chain couples TRBV7-2 to TRBJ2-7, with 8 bases fitting TRBD1. Trimming took 4 bases from V and 5 from J; bases not matched to a gene: 4. Germline CDR1 is SGHTA and CDR2 is FQGNSA. The CDR3 spans 13 residues. CDR3 sequence reads: CASSSWTGNEQYF. CDR3 DNA: TGTGCCAGCAGCTCTTGGACAGGGAACGAGCAGTACTTC.